This TCR beta chain was profiled in a study of cytomegalovirus exposure and HLA in healthy donors. Overall study results and limits: Later analysis identified several of the most significant clusters that appeared linked to common viral pathogens.

Vbeta (60) and Jbeta (13) primers were used in the PCR. Profiled with immunoSEQ multiplex PCR; TCRdb holds only in-frame clones, not every one. The sample contains 100,000 to 150,000 clones, approximately 74% of which appear only once. Trimming cost V 5 bases and J 3 bases; bases outside gene matches: 8. The CDR3 is 15 residues long. Germline V gene data show CDR1 as MGHRA and CDR2 as YSYEKL. As concerns this clone: The antigen is unknown.

The receptor was derived from a male donor in good health and CMV-seronegative. The source material was PBMCs. The chain recombines TRBV4-1 with TRBJ1-1; 8 bases are shared with TRBD1. The chain's CDR3 is CASSTQDRVDTEAFF. The CDR3 region has the DNA TGCGCCAGCAGCACCCAGGACAGGGTTGACACTGAAGCTTTCTTT.